This TCR beta chain was profiled in a study of cytomegalovirus exposure and HLA in healthy donors. Study observations and caveats: The authors reported that TCR beta sequences could predict HLA-A and HLA-B alleles. These predictions were accurate for most subjects in the first cohort. The authors later found TCR association rates varying by HLA locus, with DRB1 most and HLA-C fewest.

With 60 Vbeta and 13 Jbeta primers, the PCR was carried out. TCRdb's copy holds only in-frame clones and misses some; the assay was immunoSEQ multiplex PCR. The data show about 94,000 clones, with around three fifths seen just once and under 4% held by the top ten. This clone was observed once. Its antigen is unidentified. Germline V lookup: CDR1 MNHEY, CDR2 SMNVEV (reference sequence). The ends lost 4 bases at V and 5 bases at J; junction bases unmatched: 9. CDR3 length: 15 amino acids. The sample was PBMCs. The clonotype comes from a man aged 30 to 39 in good health and CMV-seronegative. This sequence joins TRBV27 and TRBJ1-2, with 8 bases aligning to TRBD1. The CDR3: CASSWSRDRRYGYTF. In nucleotides, the CDR3 is TGTGCCAGCAGTTGGAGCCGGGACAGGCGATATGGCTACACCTTC.